A single sample is the source of the 20 T cell receptor beta chains below, sequenced in a study of T cell repertoires in cytomegalovirus infection. Their antigens remain unidentified. MiXCR, run by TCRdb on the reads, gives a single entry per CDR3 protein. This sample has roughly 340,000 distinct CDR3 sequences, with approximately 32% found just once. This specimen consisted of cultured PBMCs, obtained from culture after CMV antigen stimulation. All receptors derive from a human donor in good health (CMV status not recorded). Some clones in this sample may be carry-over from other donors' samples.

J is TRBJ1-2 and V is TRBV13, with a weak D call TRBD1 (5 bases). Germline assignment: CDR1 PRHDT and CDR2 FYEKMQ (reference sequence). This CDR3 spans 15 amino acids. Trimming stripped 0 bases from V and 3 bases from J, with 11 bases between. The chain's CDR3 is CASSLGRTFHYGYTF. The CDR3 DNA sequence: TGTGCCAGCAGCTTAGGCCGGACATTCCACTATGGCTACACCTTC.

This clonotype appeared many times. CDR3 bases: TGTGCCAGCAGCTACAGGGGGCTTGACAATGAGCAGTTCTTC. Translation gives CASSYRGLDNEQFF. The chain uses TRBV7-2 and TRBJ2-1; 9 nucleotides match TRBD1. The CDR3 consists of 14 residues. Trimming at V came to 4 bases and at J to 5 bases, leaving 3 bases not matched to a gene. Germline loops: CDR1 SGHTA, CDR2 FQGNSA.

This clonotype was observed a handful of times. J is TRBJ1-3 and V is TRBV11-2, with no clear D. Trimming cost V 4 bases and J 1 base, with 8 bases left between them. The CDR3 contains 14 residues. Germline-derived CDR1 and CDR2 are SGHAT and FQNNGV. The CDR3 is CASSSVHSGNTIYF. The CDR3 DNA reads TGTGCCAGCAGCTCAGTCCATTCTGGAAACACCATATATTTT.

This clonotype showed up just a few times. This chain joins TRBV28 and TRBJ1-2; D uncertain. This CDR3 is built from 14 residues. V gave up 2 bases and J gave up 0 bases, with 7 bases separating them. Germline lookup yields CDR1 MDHEN and CDR2 SYDVKM. In DNA form, the CDR3 reads TGTGCCAGCAGTTTACTTACTCCTAACTATGGCTACACCTTC. Translating gives CASSLLTPNYGYTF.

This clonotype was recorded once. The V and J genes are TRBV19 and TRBJ1-1; perhaps TRBD1 as D (5 bases). CDR3 length: 14 amino acids. From germline, CDR1 is LNHDA and CDR2 SQIVND (reference sequence). Deletions cut 3 bases from V and 4 bases from J, with 12 bases between. CDR3 nucleotide sequence: TGTGCCAGTAGTATCCCAGGGCGAATCACTGAAGCTTTCTTT. It yields the protein CASSIPGRITEAFF.

This clonotype was counted only a few times. V usage is TRBV6-1 and J usage is TRBJ2-5; D gene unclear. V was cut by 1 base and J by 0 bases, with 6 bases left in between. The length of the CDR3 is 14 residues. Germline-derived CDR1 and CDR2 are MNHNS and SASEGT. CDR3 in DNA: TGTGCCAGCAGTGAAGAACAGAACCAAGAGACCCAGTACTTC. Amino acids: CASSEEQNQETQYF.

This clonotype was picked up many times. The genes are TRBV7-8 and TRBJ2-3, with D maybe TRBD2 (6 bases). CDR3 length: 16 amino acids. Germline values: CDR1 SGHVS, CDR2 FQNEAQ. V was trimmed by 1 base and J by 3 bases, leaving 14 bases between them. The CDR3 loop is CASSLEAGLTTDTQYF. CDR3 coding DNA: TGTGCCAGCAGCTTAGAGGCGGGGCTGACGACAGATACGCAGTATTTT.

This clonotype has only a few counts. V and J are TRBV20-1 and TRBJ1-5, with no clear D. V gave up 4 bases and J gave up 2 bases, with 6 bases separating them. Germline CDR1 and CDR2: DFQATT and SNEGSKA (reference sequence). The CDR3 is 12 residues long. The CDR3 region has the DNA TGCAGTGCTAATAGGCGCAATCAGCCCCAGCATTTT. It encodes CSANRRNQPQHF.

The V and J genes are TRBV10-3 and TRBJ1-5; D call uncertain. Looked up from germline, CDR1 is ENHRY and CDR2 is SYGVKD. Trimming took off 3 bases at V and 3 bases at J, with 9 bases between the two ends. The CDR3 loop spans 14 amino acids. In DNA, the CDR3 is TGTGCCATCAGTGATCCTTCTTTCAATCAGCCCCAGCATTTT. Translated, it gives CAISDPSFNQPQHF.

The CDR3 loop is CASSSSTSGRAREQYF. DNA of the CDR3: TGTGCCAGCAGTTCCTCGACTAGCGGGAGGGCCCGGGAGCAGTACTTC. The V gene is TRBV6-2 or TRBV6-3, the J gene TRBJ2-7; 14 bases are shared with TRBD2. In germline, CDR1 is MNHEY, CDR2 SVGEGT. V lost 4 bases, J lost 7 bases, and 9 bases stayed unmatched. This CDR3 contains 16 residues.

This clonotype has more than one count but fewer than ten. The rearrangement joins TRBV7-8 to TRBJ2-7; D gene ambiguous. The V gene lost 1 base and the J gene lost 5 bases, with 6 bases spanning the gap. Germline CDR1 reads SGHVS; CDR2 reads FQNEAQ. The CDR3 totals 12 residues. In DNA, the CDR3 is TGTGCCAGCAGCTTAGTCGAAAACGAGCAGTACTTC. Translating gives CASSLVENEQYF.

This clonotype was recorded only once. The chain links TRBV5-6 to TRBJ2-1, with D uncertain. Looked up from germline, CDR1 is SGHDT and CDR2 is YYEEEE. V gave up 0 bases and J gave up 8 bases, with 12 bases separating them. The CDR3 is 14 amino acids. This chain's CDR3 is CASSLVGVEDEQFF. The CDR3 DNA follows: TGTGCCAGCAGCTTGGTAGGTGTAGAAGATGAGCAGTTCTTC. Full variable domain (missing parts from reference TRBV5-6 and TRBJ2-1): DAGVTQSPTHLIKTRGQQVTLRCSPKSGHDTVSWYQQALGQGPQFIFQYYEEEERQRGNFPDRFSGHQFPNYSSELNVNALLLGDSALYLCASSLVGVEDEQFFGPGTRLTVL.

In this sample, this clonotype turned up a few times. The chain joins TRBV20-1 to TRBJ2-1; 11 bases are shared with TRBD2. Germline lookup yields CDR1 DFQATT and CDR2 SNEGSKA (reference sequence). With 3 bases clipped from V and 10 bases from J, the junction kept 8 bases outside the gene matches. This CDR3 contains 14 residues. DNA for the CDR3: TGCAGTGCTAGTAGGCTAGCGGGGGGAGGGGAGCAGTTCTTC. Translated, it gives CSASRLAGGGEQFF.

This clonotype was detected only a few times. This chain connects TRBV2 to TRBJ2-7; 10 nucleotides match TRBD2. J was trimmed by 3 bases and V by 1 base; bases with no gene match: 9. The CDR3 has 17 amino acids. From germline, CDR1 is SNHLY and CDR2 FYNNEI. CDR3 bases: TGTGCCAGCAGTGAAGAGCTAGCGGGAGACGTATTCTACGAGCAGTACTTC. Protein product: CASSEELAGDVFYEQYF. Filled out from reference TRBV2 and TRBJ2-7, the complete variable domain reads EPEVTQTPSHQVTQMGQEVILRCVPISNHLYFYWYRQILGQKVEFLVSFYNNEISEKSEIFDDQFSVERPDGSNFTLKIRSTKLEDSAMYFCASSEELAGDVFYEQYFGPGTRLTVT.

Points on this clonotype: The junction does not match germline at one end; this may be a read error. The chain couples TRBV7-7 to TRBJ1-4; possible D gene TRBD1, 6 bases. The CDR3 runs 17 residues. Germline V CDR1 and CDR2: SSHAT, FNYEAQ (reference sequence). DNA of the CDR3: TGTGCTAGCAGCTCGAGCCCCCGTGGACAGATTAATGAAAAACTGTTTTTT. It specifies CASSSSPRGQINEKLFF.

V and J are TRBV6-6 and TRBJ2-7; 9 bases are shared with TRBD2. Germline V gives CDR1 MNHNY, CDR2 SVGAGI (reference sequence). Losses at the gene ends were 6 bases for V and 0 bases for J; bases not matched to a gene: 6. The CDR3 runs 15 residues. The CDR3 region has the DNA TGTGCCAGCAGGGACATAGCGGGGGACTCCTACGAGCAGTACTTC. This codes for CASRDIAGDSYEQYF.

In this sample, this clonotype turned up a few times. The CDR3 loop reads CASSQDPALTVYGYTF. In nucleotides, the CDR3 is TGCGCCAGCAGCCAAGATCCGGCCCTGACTGTCTATGGCTACACCTTC. V is TRBV4-1 and J is TRBJ1-2, with no clear D. CDR3 size: 16 residues. Germline assignment: CDR1 MGHRA and CDR2 YSYEKL. V dropped 0 bases and J dropped 4 bases, with 15 bases sitting between them.

The chain couples TRBV18 to TRBJ1-6; D gene unclear. Looked up from germline, CDR1 is KGHSH and CDR2 is LQKENI. Trimming removed 0 bases at V and 7 bases at J, with 4 bases between. There are 13 residues in the CDR3. The CDR3 sequence is CASSPPRNSPLHF. The CDR3 DNA sequence: TGTGCCAGCTCACCACCGAGGAATTCACCCCTCCACTTT.

This chain links TRBV11-2 with TRBJ2-3; 7 nucleotides line up with TRBD2. J was trimmed by 4 bases and V by 3 bases; bases with no gene match: 13. In germline, CDR1 is SGHAT, CDR2 FQNNGV. This CDR3 spans 17 amino acids. The CDR3 sequence is CASSFLRLAVKADTQYF. CDR3 bases: TGTGCCAGCAGCTTCTTGCGACTAGCTGTTAAGGCAGATACGCAGTATTTT.

The genes are TRBV27 and TRBJ2-1; 10 bases agree with TRBD2. V dropped 5 bases and J dropped 7; count of bases not matched to a gene: 5. CDR1 and CDR2 (germline): MNHEY, SMNVEV (reference sequence). The length of the CDR3 is 14 residues. CDR3 region: CASSGEREGNEQFF. The CDR3, as DNA: TGTGCCAGCAGTGGGGAGCGGGAGGGAAATGAGCAGTTCTTC.